The 25 T cell receptor beta chains in this list originate from one sample, sequenced in a study of T cells expressing NK-cell markers. TCRdb re-called the 5' RACE reads; one entry per CDR3 protein, DNA not given. This sample's table has approximately 440,000 distinct CDR3 sequences. Sequencing was performed on blood T cells: a sorted CD56 or NKG2C T cell subset, CD4+ or CD8+ T cells, or bulk PBMC T cells (not recorded which). Receptor source: a woman aged 50 to 65 in good health.

V and J are TRBV19 and TRBJ2-5; TCRdb indicates TRBD2, and absent DNA this call remains unverified. The CDR3 has 14 amino acids. Germline V lookup: CDR1 LNHDA, CDR2 SQIVND (reference sequence). The CDR3 spells CASSRVAGEGTQYF.

This chain links TRBV7-9 with TRBJ2-1; TCRdb's D call, TRBD1, is unchecked because there is no DNA. Germline values: CDR1 SEHNR, CDR2 FQNEAQ (reference sequence). The CDR3 consists of 15 residues. CDR3 in amino acids: CASSFGTGALNEQFF.

The chain employs TRBV30 and TRBJ2-5; the D call from TCRdb, TRBD2, cannot be confirmed without DNA. This CDR3 has 13 residues. In germline, CDR1 is GTSNPN, CDR2 SVGIG (reference sequence). The CDR3: CAWSGSGSKTQYF.

CDR3 protein: CASRERAGEFF. The chain has TRBV28 and TRBJ2-1; TCRdb picks TRBD2, but there is no DNA to check that call. The germline CDR1 and CDR2 sequences are MDHEN and SYDVKM. The CDR3 runs 11 residues.

The V and J genes are TRBV5-8 and TRBJ1-5; absent DNA, TCRdb's TRBD1 call cannot be checked. Germline V gene data show CDR1 as SGHTS and CDR2 as YDEGEE. The CDR3 contains 16 residues. CDR3 in amino acids: CASSFLGQGPNQPQHF.

The rearrangement links TRBV7-2 to TRBJ2-7; as DNA is missing, the TRBD2 call by TCRdb cannot be tested. The V gene's germline CDR1 is SGHTA and CDR2 FQGNSA. CDR3 length: 18 amino acids. The CDR3 spells CASSLGELGLGGSYEQYF.

The CDR3 loop reads CSVVKAGATEAFF. The chain is built from TRBV29-1 and TRBJ1-1; the D gene TCRdb calls, TRBD1, cannot be checked with no DNA. The CDR3 length is 13 residues. Germline lookup yields CDR1 SQVTM and CDR2 ANQGSEA.

This sequence joins TRBV20-1 and TRBJ2-2; the D call from TCRdb, TRBD2, cannot be confirmed without DNA. Per germline, CDR1 DFQATT and CDR2 SNEGSKA (reference sequence). The CDR3 spans 19 residues. The CDR3 is CSARDSRVGLAENTGELFF.

This rearrangement joins TRBV24-1 to TRBJ2-1; lacking DNA, the TRBD1 call made by TCRdb goes unchecked. The CDR3 loop spans 20 amino acids. CDR1 KGHDR and CDR2 SFDVKD come from the germline V gene. The CDR3 sequence is CATSDPTGGGRMSGVNEQFF.

V and J are TRBV14 and TRBJ2-1; TCRdb calls TRBD1, which cannot be checked without DNA. Germline CDR1 reads SGHDN; CDR2 reads FVKESK. The CDR3 has 18 amino acids. CDR3 amino acids: CASSGFLGGGSAGNEQFF.

The chain links TRBV12-3 or TRBV12-4 to TRBJ2-7; TCRdb lists TRBD2, though no DNA is available to test this call. This CDR3 has 13 amino acids. The CDR3 reads CASRTSGSQEQYF.

This chain connects TRBV3-1 to TRBJ2-3. In germline, CDR1 is LGHDT, CDR2 YNNKEL (reference sequence). CDR3 length equals 13 residues. The CDR3 spells CASSHVGTDTQYF.

The rearrangement joins TRBV25-1 to TRBJ2-1; TCRdb's D call, TRBD1, is unchecked because there is no DNA. The V gene's germline CDR1 is MGHDK and CDR2 SYGVNS. CDR3 size: 14 residues. CDR3 sequence: CASSEVPGAGEQFF.

The chain joins TRBV20-1 to TRBJ1-5; there is no DNA to check the TCRdb D call of TRBD1. The CDR3 length is 13 residues. CDR1 DFQATT and CDR2 SNEGSKA come from the germline V gene (reference sequence). CDR3 loop: CSAPLSLGQPQHF.

The chain uses TRBV24-1 and TRBJ2-1; the TRBD1 assignment by TCRdb is unverifiable without DNA. Germline CDR1 is KGHDR and CDR2 is SFDVKD. The CDR3 covers 13 residues. CDR3 loop: CATSDPLPTGLFF.

The V and J genes are TRBV12-3 or TRBV12-4 and TRBJ1-2; TCRdb lists TRBD1, though no DNA is available to test this call. The CDR3 loop spans 13 amino acids. CDR3 sequence reads: CASSLTRAGGYTF.

V is TRBV15 and J is TRBJ2-1; the TCRdb D gene call, TRBD2, has no DNA to confirm it. This CDR3 has 17 residues. From germline, CDR1 is LNHNV and CDR2 YYDKDF (reference sequence). This chain's CDR3 is CATSRRTSGRAVNEQFF. Using reference TRBV15 and TRBJ2-1 for the parts outside the CDR3, the full variable domain is DAMVIQNPRYQVTQFGKPVTLSCSQTLNHNVMYWYQQKSSQAPKLLFHYYDKDFNNEADTPDNFQSRRPNTSFCFLDIRSPGLGDTAMYLCATSRRTSGRAVNEQFFGPGTRLTVL.

CDR3 residues: CAISETGNIYGYTF. The chain employs TRBV10-3 and TRBJ1-2; the D call of TRBD1 rests on TCRdb alone, since no DNA is present to check it. This CDR3 spans 14 amino acids. Germline CDR1 reads ENHRY; CDR2 reads SYGVKD.

This chain joins TRBV19 and TRBJ1-2. Germline lookup yields CDR1 LNHDA and CDR2 SQIVND (reference sequence). CDR3 length equals 15 residues. The chain's CDR3 is CASSMGWQDNYGYTF. Combining the CDR3 with reference TRBV19 and TRBJ1-2 gives the whole variable domain DGGITQSPKYLFRKEGQNVTLSCEQNLNHDAMYWYRQDPGQGLRLIYYSQIVNDFQKGDIAEGYSVSREKKESFPLTVTSAQKNPTAFYLCASSMGWQDNYGYTFGSGTRLTVV.

The chain links TRBV7-8 to TRBJ2-3; TCRdb names TRBD2, which stays unverified in the absence of DNA. Germline V gives CDR1 SGHVS, CDR2 FQNEAQ. CDR3 size: 16 residues. CDR3 amino acids: CASSLLDRRGTDTQYF.

The chain uses TRBV20-1 and TRBJ2-1; the D call of TRBD1 rests on TCRdb alone, since no DNA is present to check it. The CDR3 spans 13 residues. Germline V CDR1 and CDR2: DFQATT, SNEGSKA (reference sequence). CDR3 sequence reads: CSAGTGGANEQFF.

The chain links TRBV12-3 or TRBV12-4 to TRBJ2-2. The CDR3 covers 15 residues. The CDR3 loop is CASSPIGGSTGELFF.

The gene calls are TRBV5-1 and TRBJ2-2; the D call from TCRdb, TRBD1, cannot be confirmed without DNA. CDR1 SGHRS and CDR2 YFSETQ come from the germline V gene. The CDR3 loop spans 16 amino acids. CDR3 amino acids: CASSLRGQGNTGELFF.

The chain uses TRBV4-1 and TRBJ2-4. Germline CDR1 reads MGHRA; CDR2 reads YSYEKL. The length of the CDR3 is 15 residues. The CDR3 region is CASSEPLGAKNIQYF.

J is TRBJ2-3 and V is TRBV20-1; TCRdb lists TRBD2, though no DNA is available to test this call. This CDR3 is 15 amino acids long. Germline CDR1 and CDR2: DFQATT and SNEGSKA (reference sequence). CDR3 in amino acids: CSARYGTSGTDTQYF.